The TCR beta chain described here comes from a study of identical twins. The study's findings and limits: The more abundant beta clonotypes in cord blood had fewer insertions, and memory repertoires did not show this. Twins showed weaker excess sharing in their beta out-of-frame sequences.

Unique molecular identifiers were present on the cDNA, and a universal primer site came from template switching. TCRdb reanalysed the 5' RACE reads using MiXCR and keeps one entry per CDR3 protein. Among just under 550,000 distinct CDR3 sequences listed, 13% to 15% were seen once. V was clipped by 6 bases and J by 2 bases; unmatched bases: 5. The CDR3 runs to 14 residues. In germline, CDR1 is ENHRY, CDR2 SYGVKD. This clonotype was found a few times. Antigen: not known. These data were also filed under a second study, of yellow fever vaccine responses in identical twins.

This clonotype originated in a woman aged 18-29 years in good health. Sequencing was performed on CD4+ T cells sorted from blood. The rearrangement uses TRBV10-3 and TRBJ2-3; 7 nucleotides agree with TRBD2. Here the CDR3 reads CAISLGGSTDTQYF. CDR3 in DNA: TGTGCCATCAGCCTGGGGGGGTCCACAGATACGCAGTATTTT.